A single T cell receptor beta chain is shown here with its context. This clone was observed a single time. Its target antigen remains unknown. Base qualities are not provided; no much larger clone lies one nucleotide away. In light of the paper, this sample's time point label describes: baseline before first vaccination. Vaccinee samples were obtained from the UK trials COV001 and COV002, which included a single-blind randomized controlled phase 2/3 trial of AZD1222 (ChAdOx1 nCoV-19) in healthy adults. Trial participant PBMC samples were collected at day 0 and day 28 after the second dose for TCRbeta chain sequencing. These data come from a study of T cell responses to AZD1222 COVID-19 vaccine (dated by TCRdb to the early 2020s). The study in broad terms: AZD1222 recipients given second doses at about 4 weeks or at about 12 weeks were pooled, since spike-specific TCR depth and breadth were not found to differ between the two schedules. TCR sequencing covered 230 to 250 trial participants: approximately 200 given two doses of AZD1222 and about 26 given two doses of MenACWY control vaccine. Trial participants were enrolled by age into subgroups of 18-55, 56-69 and 70-plus years, and roughly 150, 30 and 60 TCR-sequenced participants, respectively, were included in these subgroups.

The CDR3 regions of human TCRbeta chains were analyzed by immunosequencing. The paper's processing steps were these. Repertoire TCRs were matched against a reference library of SARS-CoV-2-specific TCRs generated with the MIRA antigen-specificity platform. Breadth was defined as the fraction of unique TCRs that were SARS-CoV-2-associated. Depth was defined as the fraction of total T cells that were SARS-CoV-2-associated. Using the MIRA data, every spike-specific TCR was mapped to the spike region that the TCR reacted to and assigned to either a CD4 or a CD8 class. Log10-transformed breadth and depth values were compared by one-way ANOVA with Sidak's multiple comparisons tests. This is the immuneACCESS table as TCRdb keeps it, with only in-frame sequences that have V and J called. A part of the clones is gone; compared with another copy, unresolved V genes explain less than half, and the rest is unexplained. D and trimming come from the DNA, and the V and J calls and clone size come from that table. Within this sample are some 120,000 clones, with about 90% of them counted one time only. The top ten constitute 6.5% to 9.5% of the sample.

Study-level results and caveats: The vaccine-associated CD4 TCRs covered the entire spike protein, and the dominant responses fell in regions 160-218 and 743-854. The 56-69-year group was small, and its depth increase did not reach significance, likely because of low power. Most participants were white British and females outnumbered males, and the authors suggested that clonal diversity may have been underestimated. Because no day 14 peak-response samples were available, repertoires were characterized only after the peak T cell response. Conclusions about previously exposed vaccinees are limited because only five to seven AZD1222 recipients were SARS-CoV-2 seropositive at baseline. Nearly half of unique spike-specific TCRs reportedly recognized epitopes outside regions mutated in the B.1.351 and B.1.1.7 variants. A significant rise in spike-specific TCR breadth and depth was observed after two AZD1222 doses relative to day 0 and relative to MenACWY recipients.

The V and J ends are trimmed by 5 bases and 7 bases, leaving 14 bases between them. Reading from cysteine to phenylalanine, the CDR3 counts 14 amino acids. Only CDR3 DNA remains: 42 bases, in frame from the first base. The germline V gene specifies SGHAT as CDR1 and FQNNGV as CDR2. This clonotype was obtained from an adult in good health. In this chain, TRBV11-2 is recombined with TRBJ2-2; no D segment can be confidently identified. Sequencing was performed on peripheral blood, taken on day 0 of AZD1222 vaccination. CDR3 loop: CASSRMRFGGELFF. In nucleotide form, the sequence is TGTGCCAGCAGCCGAATGCGGTTTGGCGGGGAGCTGTTTTTT.